This TCR beta chain was identified during a study of read filtering for tumor transcriptome and immune sequencing (dated by TCRdb to the early 2020s). Describing the broader study: Of the patients in the cohort, more than 16 were male and roughly 13 were female, and their mean age was 65.9 years, with a range of roughly 45 to 80. Under revised international staging, roughly 8 patients fell into R-ISS I, 15 to 20 into R-ISS II and six or seven into R-ISS III. After DNase treatment, whole-transcriptome libraries were prepared with the TruSeq RNA Access Library Prep Kit. Per sample, about 4.05 to 11 million TCR-region mapped reads were obtained with IR-seq, compared with only roughly 80 to 1,300 with RNA-seq. Using the same bone marrow samples, the study compared TCR repertoires obtained by targeted immune repertoire sequencing with those obtained by bulk whole-transcriptome sequencing. A main aim was a read-filtering strategy for immune repertoire data, specifically whether clonotypes supported by a single read should be removed.

At least ten counts were recorded for this clonotype. Its antigen is currently not known. Base-call qualities are not available, and no considerably larger clone is one nucleotide away. Study-level results and caveats: IR-seq captured clonotypes at much higher depth and more reliably than RNA-seq, and smaller IR-seq throughput sufficed to identify most shared clonotypes. Single-read clonotypes made up roughly four fifths of clonotypes but only 3.5% to 4% of total reads in IR-seq, compared with about 77% of clonotypes and roughly 40% of reads in RNA-seq. When single-read clonotypes were removed, the proportions of shared clonotypes in IR-seq and RNA-seq correlated more strongly. Rather than purified T cells, the sorted CD138-negative fraction was a mixed bone marrow immune population.

TCR libraries were built from roughly 370 ng RNA with the Immunoverse kit, using molecular barcoded adaptors covering alpha/delta and beta/gamma chains. The same RNA used for transcriptome sequencing was used for TCR library preparation. An Illumina HiSeq 4000 with 2 x 150 cycles was used to sequence the TCR libraries. The original methods were these. Using MiXCR, which included quality filtering and error correction, TCR reads were aligned to human V, D, J and C references and then assembled into CDR3 clonotypes. Clonotype counts and gene usage diversity were analyzed with the tcR package in R. Raw mapping reads were checked after the RNA-seq reads had been mapped by STAR aligner version 2.5.3a onto the human GRCh37 genome. To test the effect of sequencing depth on detected clonotypes, IR-seq fastq files were randomly downsampled using Seqtk 1.3. TCRdb reanalyzed the raw reads on its own, using fastp at Q25 for trimming and MiXCR for clone calling, and kept in-frame beta chains. Identical CDR3 proteins give one entry, which carries the most common genes and DNA. TCRdb, not the original authors, processed these V and J calls. In this sample the table shows 120,000 or so distinct CDR3 sequences, over 10% of which occur a single time. Approximately 11% of the sample lies in the top ten.

Bone marrow was sampled from every patient at the time of active disease. Ficoll-Hypaque density gradient centrifugation was used to isolate the bone marrow mononuclear cells. Myeloma plasma cells were removed and CD138-negative cells were collected by negative selection after labeling with CD138 magnetic microbeads on a MACS separator. Flow cytometry with CD138 antibodies on an Attune NxT was used to check how pure the isolated cells were. TRIzol reagent was used to extract total RNA, which was then quantified with a NanoDrop spectrophotometer. For each patient, paired RNA-seq and IR-seq were run on the CD138-negative bone marrow sample from that patient. The receptor was derived from a donor at least 40 years old with multiple myeloma. The sample consisted of a population of CD138-negative cells sorted from bone marrow. In the paper's terms, the cell subset or site label means: bone marrow mononuclear cells depleted of CD138+ plasma/myeloma cells by negative magnetic selection.

In nucleotides, the sequence is TGCGCCAGCAGCTTGTTAACAGGGAAAGGAGATGAGCAGTTCTTC. Its translation reads: CASSLLTGKGDEQFF. The chain was built from TRBV5-1 and TRBJ2-1, and TRBD1 may be the D gene, going by 6 matching bases. From the cysteine through the phenylalanine, the CDR3 covers 15 amino acids. The read is trimmed to its CDR3 DNA, 45 bases read in frame from base 1. CDR1 and CDR2 were assigned from the germline V gene as SGHRS and YFSETQ. V loses 1 base of germline sequence and J loses 8 bases, and the interval between the two ends is 16 bases.